This T cell receptor beta chain was captured in a study of blood T cell repertoires in COVID-19. The CDR3 runs 15 residues. J was trimmed by 3 bases and V by 0 bases; bases with no gene match: 5. Looked up from germline, CDR1 is SQVTM and CDR2 is ANQGSEA. Generated by immunoSEQ multiplex PCR, the TCRdb table keeps only in-frame clones and is missing some. This sample has about 50,000 clones; almost 80% occur once, and the top ten carry around 5.8%. The chain carries TRBV29-1 and TRBJ2-7; 10 bases map to TRBD2. Specimen: PBMCs or T cells enriched from blood (not recorded which). This TCR was recovered from a woman between 50 and 59 years old with acute COVID-19. CDR3: CSVEDPSGGVYEQYF. The CDR3 DNA reads as TGCAGCGTTGAAGATCCCAGCGGGGGGGTCTACGAGCAGTACTTC.